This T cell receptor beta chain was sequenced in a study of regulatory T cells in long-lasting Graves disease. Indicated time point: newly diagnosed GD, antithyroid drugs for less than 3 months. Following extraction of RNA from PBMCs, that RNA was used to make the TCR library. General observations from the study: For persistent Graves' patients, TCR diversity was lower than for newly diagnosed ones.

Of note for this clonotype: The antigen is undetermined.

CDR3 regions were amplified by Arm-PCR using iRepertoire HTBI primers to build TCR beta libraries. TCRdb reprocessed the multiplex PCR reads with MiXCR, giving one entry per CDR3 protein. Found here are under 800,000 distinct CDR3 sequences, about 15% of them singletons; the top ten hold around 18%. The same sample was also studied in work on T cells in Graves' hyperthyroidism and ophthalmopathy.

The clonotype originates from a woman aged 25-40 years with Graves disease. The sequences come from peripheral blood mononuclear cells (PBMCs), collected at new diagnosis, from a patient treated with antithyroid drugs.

The CDR3: CASSYAGTYEQYF. CDR3 nucleotides: TGTGCCAGCAGCTATGCAGGGACGTACGAGCAGTACTTC. The chain has TRBV7-2 and TRBJ2-7, with D perhaps matching TRBD1 or TRBD2 (5 bases each). This CDR3 contains 13 residues. The V gene's germline CDR1 is SGHTA and CDR2 FQGNSA. V was pared by 4 bases and J by 4 bases, with 11 bases between.